These T cell receptor beta chains were read from a single sample in a study of T cell responses to AZD1222 COVID-19 vaccine. Profiled with immunoSEQ multiplex PCR; TCRdb holds only in-frame clones, not every one. The data contain 100,000 to 150,000 clones, about 90% of them singletons. The source was peripheral blood, collected on day 0 of AZD1222 vaccination. The source is an adult in good health. Both conserved end residues are trimmed from each CDR3. The order of the fields is D gene, V gene, J gene, CDR3 protein. The D gene is left open where the match is weak.

d_gene: -; v_gene: TRBV7-3; j_gene: TRBJ2-3; CDR3aa: ASSVSRGNPGGTDTQY
d_gene: TRBD1; v_gene: TRBV5-1; j_gene: TRBJ2-3; CDR3aa: ASSIGQGSGTDTQY
d_gene: TRBD1; v_gene: TRBV19; j_gene: TRBJ1-5; CDR3aa: ASTPDRNQPQH
d_gene: -; v_gene: TRBV18; j_gene: TRBJ1-3; CDR3aa: ASSPRQIGNTIY
d_gene: TRBD1; v_gene: TRBV5-1; j_gene: TRBJ1-6; CDR3aa: ASSPGQVNNSPLH
d_gene: TRBD2; v_gene: TRBV19; j_gene: TRBJ2-1; CDR3aa: ASEPGLAGNNEQF
d_gene: -; v_gene: TRBV6-4; j_gene: TRBJ1-1; CDR3aa: ASSETRGPDAEAF
d_gene: TRBD2; v_gene: TRBV11-2; j_gene: TRBJ2-2; CDR3aa: ASSLGLAGANTGELF
d_gene: -; v_gene: TRBV11-2; j_gene: TRBJ1-2; CDR3aa: ASSQRRSGGYGYT
d_gene: -; v_gene: TRBV19; j_gene: TRBJ1-1; CDR3aa: ASSKERGVGEDF
d_gene: -; v_gene: TRBV4-1; j_gene: TRBJ2-1; CDR3aa: ASSRGGPLGYNEQF
d_gene: -; v_gene: TRBV5-1; j_gene: TRBJ2-1; CDR3aa: ASSYGPLADEQF
d_gene: TRBD2; v_gene: TRBV5-4; j_gene: TRBJ2-1; CDR3aa: ASSWTSGSSYNEQF
d_gene: -; v_gene: TRBV19; j_gene: TRBJ2-3; CDR3aa: ASIGSLGDTDTQY
d_gene: -; v_gene: TRBV11-2; j_gene: TRBJ1-1; CDR3aa: ASNLGRSNTEAF
d_gene: TRBD2; v_gene: TRBV7-8; j_gene: TRBJ2-1; CDR3aa: ASSLLAGGSSYNEQF
d_gene: -; v_gene: TRBV7-3; j_gene: TRBJ2-1; CDR3aa: ASSFYGPRSYNEQF
d_gene: -; v_gene: TRBV5-6; j_gene: TRBJ1-1; CDR3aa: ASSLVGRQNTEAF
d_gene: -; v_gene: TRBV6-5; j_gene: TRBJ2-7; CDR3aa: ASSQYPGQSYEQY
d_gene: -; v_gene: TRBV19; j_gene: TRBJ2-3; CDR3aa: ASTLGGTDTQY
d_gene: TRBD1; v_gene: TRBV5-6; j_gene: TRBJ1-2; CDR3aa: ASRTNRGPYYGYT
d_gene: -; v_gene: TRBV28; j_gene: TRBJ1-5; CDR3aa: ASSFQGPLLWDNQPQH
d_gene: -; v_gene: TRBV7-9; j_gene: TRBJ1-2; CDR3aa: ASSLARSSYYGYT
d_gene: TRBD1; v_gene: TRBV29-1; j_gene: TRBJ2-7; CDR3aa: SVVLQGAGEQY
d_gene: -; v_gene: TRBV6-5; j_gene: TRBJ2-7; CDR3aa: ASSNSDGAIEQY
d_gene: -; v_gene: TRBV11-2; j_gene: TRBJ2-1; CDR3aa: ASSRRNEQF
d_gene: TRBD2; v_gene: TRBV5-4; j_gene: TRBJ2-1; CDR3aa: ASSLQAGEAYNEQF
d_gene: TRBD2; v_gene: TRBV5-1; j_gene: TRBJ2-7; CDR3aa: ASSLELAVSYEQY
d_gene: TRBD1; v_gene: TRBV12-3/TRBV12-4; j_gene: TRBJ2-7; CDR3aa: ASSQDRFYEQY
d_gene: -; v_gene: TRBV10-3; j_gene: TRBJ1-1; CDR3aa: AISETGPGTEAF
d_gene: -; v_gene: TRBV7-2; j_gene: TRBJ2-1; CDR3aa: ASSRGAYNEQF
d_gene: -; v_gene: TRBV7-9; j_gene: TRBJ2-7; CDR3aa: ASSYGPPDTYEQY
d_gene: TRBD2; v_gene: TRBV11-3; j_gene: TRBJ2-1; CDR3aa: ASSLAWTSGNEQF
d_gene: -; v_gene: TRBV7-9; j_gene: TRBJ2-5; CDR3aa: ASSARQPRVESQETQY
d_gene: -; v_gene: TRBV5-6; j_gene: TRBJ2-2; CDR3aa: ASRWGRNTGELF
d_gene: -; v_gene: TRBV5-1; j_gene: TRBJ1-1; CDR3aa: ASSQDPMNTEAF
d_gene: TRBD1; v_gene: TRBV5-1; j_gene: TRBJ1-5; CDR3aa: ASSSGQVDQPQH
d_gene: -; v_gene: TRBV7-9; j_gene: TRBJ1-6; CDR3aa: ASSLSTVSYNSPLH
d_gene: -; v_gene: TRBV7-2; j_gene: TRBJ2-1; CDR3aa: ASSSWAIKGSYNEQF
d_gene: -; v_gene: TRBV10-3; j_gene: TRBJ1-5; CDR3aa: ATHPSPLNSNQPQH
d_gene: TRBD2; v_gene: TRBV7-9; j_gene: TRBJ2-5; CDR3aa: ASTPGGGTIAGQETQY
d_gene: TRBD1; v_gene: TRBV19; j_gene: TRBJ2-2; CDR3aa: ASSSPGTGGTGELF
d_gene: -; v_gene: TRBV24-1; j_gene: TRBJ2-7; CDR3aa: ATSVGPSYEQY
d_gene: TRBD1; v_gene: TRBV2; j_gene: TRBJ1-3; CDR3aa: ASSKRPLDRGLGNTIY
d_gene: -; v_gene: TRBV14; j_gene: TRBJ2-1; CDR3aa: ASSQGYNEQF
d_gene: -; v_gene: TRBV5-6; j_gene: TRBJ2-7; CDR3aa: ASSLYTTYEQY
d_gene: TRBD2; v_gene: TRBV24-1; j_gene: TRBJ2-7; CDR3aa: ATSPGGGGYEQY
d_gene: -; v_gene: TRBV19; j_gene: TRBJ2-1; CDR3aa: ASSIGLVRGGNEQF
d_gene: -; v_gene: TRBV9; j_gene: TRBJ2-7; CDR3aa: ASSVDVTRSSYEQY